Described below is a single T cell receptor beta chain sequence and its context. The antigen remains unidentified. The sample comes from a study of T cell responses to AZD1222 COVID-19 vaccine. Study-level results: None of the repertoires were sampled until the peak T cell response had passed. Donors were chiefly white British, with a greater number of females, and clonal diversity was perhaps underestimated. There were vaccine-associated CD4 TCRs across spike, dominant at 160-218 and 743-854.

The CDR3 spans 13 residues. V lost 0 bases and J 11 bases, leaving 13 bases between the germline ends. In germline, CDR1 is SGHRS, CDR2 YFSETQ. Sequencing was performed with immunoSEQ multiplex PCR; in TCRdb, only in-frame clones are kept and a portion is missing. The data contain some 110,000 clones, about 80% of them singletons. This TCR was recovered from an adult in good health. J is TRBJ2-3 and V is TRBV5-1; D might be TRBD2 (6 bases). Sequencing was performed on peripheral blood, taken on day 0 of AZD1222 vaccination. Here the CDR3 DNA reads TGCGCCAGCAGCTTGGGCGGCGGGAATGAGCAGTATTTT. The encoded protein is CASSLGGGNEQYF.